The 8 T cell receptor beta chains below come from one sample, sequenced in a study of T cell repertoires in cytomegalovirus infection. TCRdb fed the reads into MiXCR, producing one record per CDR3 protein. The sample holds 140,000 to 150,000 distinct CDR3 sequences, more than 30% seen once. These receptors lack a known antigen. The material sequenced was CD8+ T cells from cultured PBMCs, taken from culture after CMV antigen stimulation. These TCRs come from a human donor in good health (CMV status not recorded). Some clones in this sample may be carry-over from other donors' samples.

The chain recombines TRBV11-2 with TRBJ2-3; the match to TRBD1 covers 7 bases. CDR1 and CDR2 from the germline V gene are SGHAT and FQNNGV. V dropped 5 bases and J dropped 0; count of bases not matched to a gene: 8. There are 16 residues in the CDR3. CDR3 loop: CASSPGTDTSTDTQYF. CDR3 nucleotide sequence: TGTGCCAGCAGCCCTGGGACAGACACTAGCACAGATACGCAGTATTTT.

This clonotype was observed a few times. The chain recombines TRBV28 with TRBJ2-7, with a possible D match to TRBD1 (6 bases). CDR1 and CDR2 from the germline V gene are MDHEN and SYDVKM. This CDR3 is 16 amino acids long. Trimming removed 2 bases at V and 2 bases at J, with 16 bases between. The CDR3 loop is CASSLVLMGAAYEQYF. CDR3 DNA: TGTGCCAGCAGTTTAGTCTTAATGGGGGCAGCCTACGAGCAGTACTTC. Based on the CDR3 plus reference TRBV28 and TRBJ2-7, the full variable domain is DVKVTQSSRYLVKRTGEKVFLECVQDMDHENMFWYRQDPGLGLRLIYFSYDVKMKEKGDIPEGYSVSREKKERFSLILESASTNQTSMYLCASSLVLMGAAYEQYFGPGTRLTVT.

This clonotype was detected ten times or more. The chain joins TRBV11-2 to TRBJ2-1, with D tentatively TRBD2 (5 bases). This CDR3 region has 12 residues. Germline assignment: CDR1 SGHAT and CDR2 FQNNGV. Trimming shortened V by 5 bases and J by 7 bases, and 9 bases separated the two germline ends. In nucleotides, the CDR3 is TGTGCCAGCAGCCCTACTAGGAATGAGCAGTTCTTC. It codes for CASSPTRNEQFF.

The rearrangement links TRBV20-1 to TRBJ2-1, with a tentative D call TRBD1 (6 bases). The CDR3 is made up of 14 amino acids. Trimming removed 3 bases at V and 0 bases at J, with 9 bases between. CDR1 and CDR2 (germline): DFQATT, SNEGSKA (reference sequence). The CDR3 loop is CSASTRGSYNEQFF. CDR3 nucleotides: TGCAGTGCTAGCACCAGGGGCTCCTACAATGAGCAGTTCTTC.

The chain recombines TRBV7-2 with TRBJ1-3; D call uncertain. Looked up from germline, CDR1 is SGHTA and CDR2 is FQGNSA. Trimming stripped 3 bases from V and 0 bases from J, with 12 bases between. This CDR3 is built from 16 residues. The CDR3 protein is CASSFTSRLSGNTIYF. In nucleotides, the CDR3 is TGTGCCAGCAGCTTTACATCCCGACTCTCTGGAAACACCATATATTTT.

This chain uses TRBV19 with TRBJ1-1, with D possibly matching TRBD1 (5 bases). Trimming pared 3 bases from V and 1 base from J, leaving 9 bases between. The CDR3 consists of 14 residues. In germline, CDR1 is LNHDA, CDR2 SQIVND (reference sequence). The CDR3 sequence: CASSIGGENTEAFF. In DNA form, the CDR3 reads TGTGCCAGTAGTATTGGAGGGGAGAACACTGAAGCTTTCTTT. The full variable domain, completed using reference TRBV19 and TRBJ1-1, is DGGITQSPKYLFRKEGQNVTLSCEQNLNHDAMYWYRQDPGQGLRLIYYSQIVNDFQKGDIAEGYSVSREKKESFPLTVTSAQKNPTAFYLCASSIGGENTEAFFGQGTRLTVV.

Many counts were recorded for this clonotype. The gene calls are TRBV20-1 and TRBJ2-7; D gene ambiguous. Germline V gives CDR1 DFQATT, CDR2 SNEGSKA (reference sequence). The germline V and J ends were trimmed by 1 base and 2 bases, with 9 bases remaining between them. There are 13 residues in the CDR3. Written as DNA, the CDR3 is TGCAGTGCTAGAGGAGTAGTTCCCTACGAGCAGTACTTC. Protein: CSARGVVPYEQYF.

This clonotype was seen many times. The J gene is TRBJ2-7, the V gene TRBV4-1; D is perhaps TRBD1 (6 bases). This CDR3 spans 15 amino acids. V lost 1 base to trimming and J lost 2 bases, with 12 bases between them. CDR1 is MGHRA, CDR2 YSYEKL, per germline. CDR3 in DNA: TGCGCCAGCAGCCAAGGTCAGGGGACCACCTACGAGCAGTACTTC. Its protein is CASSQGQGTTYEQYF.